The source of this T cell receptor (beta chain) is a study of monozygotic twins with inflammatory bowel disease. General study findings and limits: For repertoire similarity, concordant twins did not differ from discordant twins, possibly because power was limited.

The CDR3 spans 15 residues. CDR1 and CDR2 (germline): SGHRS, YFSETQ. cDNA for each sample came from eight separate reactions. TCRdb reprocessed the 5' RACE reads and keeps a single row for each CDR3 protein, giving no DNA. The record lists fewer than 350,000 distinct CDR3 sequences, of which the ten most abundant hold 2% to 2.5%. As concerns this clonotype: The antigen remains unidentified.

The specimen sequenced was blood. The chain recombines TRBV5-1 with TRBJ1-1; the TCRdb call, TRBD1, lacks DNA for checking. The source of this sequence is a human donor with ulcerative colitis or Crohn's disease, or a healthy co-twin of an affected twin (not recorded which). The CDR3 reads CASSLTGQGKTEAFF.